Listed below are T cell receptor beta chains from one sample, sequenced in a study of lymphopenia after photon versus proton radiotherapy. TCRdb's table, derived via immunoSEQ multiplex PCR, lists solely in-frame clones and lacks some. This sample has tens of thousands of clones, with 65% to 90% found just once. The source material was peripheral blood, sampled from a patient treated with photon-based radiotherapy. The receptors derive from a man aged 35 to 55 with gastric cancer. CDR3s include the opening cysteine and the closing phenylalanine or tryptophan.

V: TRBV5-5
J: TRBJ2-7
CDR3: CASSLEGATVITYEQYF

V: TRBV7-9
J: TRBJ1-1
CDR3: CASSGASGRLNTEAFF

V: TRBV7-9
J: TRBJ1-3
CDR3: CASSLSVDTIYF

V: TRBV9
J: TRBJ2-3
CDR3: CASSPQTLTDTQYF

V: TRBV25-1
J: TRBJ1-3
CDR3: CASSPRTGGNTIYF

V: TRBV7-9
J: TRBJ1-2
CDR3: CASSFGASGQGAYGYTF

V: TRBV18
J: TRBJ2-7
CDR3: CASSPPDRVSEQYF

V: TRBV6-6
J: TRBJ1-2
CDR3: CASSYRQALYGYTF

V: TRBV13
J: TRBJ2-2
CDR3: CASSGGRGGELFF

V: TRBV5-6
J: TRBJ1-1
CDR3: CASSPGQMNTEAFF

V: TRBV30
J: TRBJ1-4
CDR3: CAWSASGQGPVFF

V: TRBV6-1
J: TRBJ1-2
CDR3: CASSESQDYGYTF

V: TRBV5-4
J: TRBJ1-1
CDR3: CASSFVLGNTEAFF

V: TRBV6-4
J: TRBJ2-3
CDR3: CASSASGGTDTQYF

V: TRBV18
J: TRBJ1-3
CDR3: CASSPRGQGNTIYF

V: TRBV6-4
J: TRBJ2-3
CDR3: CASSETSGGTDTQYF

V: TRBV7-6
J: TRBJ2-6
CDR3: CASSHNGQGNSGANVLTF

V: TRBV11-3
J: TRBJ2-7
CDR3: CASSPGGDYEQYF

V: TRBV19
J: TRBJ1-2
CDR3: CASSIMYTDYGYTF

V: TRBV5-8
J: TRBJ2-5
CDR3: CASSWPGTEEETQYF

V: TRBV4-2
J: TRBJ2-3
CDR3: CASSQDVRQSREYF

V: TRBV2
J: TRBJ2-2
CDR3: CASSGQGAGELFF

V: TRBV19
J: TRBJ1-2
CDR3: CASRDRGYGYTF

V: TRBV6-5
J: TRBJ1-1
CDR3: CASRANRNTEAFF

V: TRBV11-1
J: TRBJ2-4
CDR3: CASSDGVAKNIQYF

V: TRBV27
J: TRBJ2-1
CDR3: CASSPTGGAGGEQFF

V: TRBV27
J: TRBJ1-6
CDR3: CASSSRVPGINSPLHF

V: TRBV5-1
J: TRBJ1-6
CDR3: CASSLNGAVDSPLHF

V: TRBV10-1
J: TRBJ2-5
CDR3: CAIRLAGRGETQYF

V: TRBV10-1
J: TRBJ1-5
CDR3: CASSAGGGSNQPQHF

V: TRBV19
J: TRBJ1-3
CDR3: CASKTGGAPNTIYF